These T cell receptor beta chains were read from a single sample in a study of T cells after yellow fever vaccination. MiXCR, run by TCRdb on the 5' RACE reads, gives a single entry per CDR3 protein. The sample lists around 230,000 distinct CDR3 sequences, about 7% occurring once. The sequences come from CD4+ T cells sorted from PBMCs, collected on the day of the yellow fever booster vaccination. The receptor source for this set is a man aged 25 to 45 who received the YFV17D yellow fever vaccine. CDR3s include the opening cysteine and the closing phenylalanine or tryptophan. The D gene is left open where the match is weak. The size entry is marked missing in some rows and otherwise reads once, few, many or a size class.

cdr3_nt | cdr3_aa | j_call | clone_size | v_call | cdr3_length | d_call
TGTGCCATCAGTGAGCCAGGGAGGACGGCTCAAGAGACCCAGTACTTC | CAISEPGRTAQETQYF | TRBJ2-5 | - | TRBV10-3 | 16 | -
TGTGCCACCTCCCAAGGGACCATGGGAGGAGAGACCCAGTACTTC | CATSQGTMGGETQYF | TRBJ2-5 | few | TRBV3-1 | 15 | -
TGTGCCAGCACCGGATGGCAGCGGGGTATTACAGATACGCAGTATTTT | CASTGWQRGITDTQYF | TRBJ2-3 | few | TRBV6-2/TRBV6-3 | 16 | TRBD2
TGTGCCATCGGGGGTTCCTCCTACGAGCAGTACTTC | CAIGGSSYEQYF | TRBJ2-7 | many | TRBV10-3 | 12 | -
TGTGCCAGCAGTTCTCCAGGGAAAGAGACCCAGTACTTC | CASSSPGKETQYF | TRBJ2-5 | - | TRBV6-6 | 13 | -
TGTGCCAGCATTCCGGGAGGGGCTCAAGAGACCCAGTACTTC | CASIPGGAQETQYF | TRBJ2-5 | few | TRBV7-2 | 14 | TRBD2
TGCAGTGCTAGAGATCTCCAGCGGTTGAACACCGGGGAGCTGTTTTTT | CSARDLQRLNTGELFF | TRBJ2-2 | - | TRBV20-1 | 16 | -
TGCAGTGCTAGAGATAGCCCTAGCGGGAGTCCTTGGGAGCAGTTCTTC | CSARDSPSGSPWEQFF | TRBJ2-1 | - | TRBV20-1 | 16 | TRBD2
TGTGCCAGTCAGCATCCGAACACTGAAGCTTTCTTT | CASQHPNTEAFF | TRBJ1-1 | - | TRBV4-2 | 12 | -
TGCAGTGCGGGACGACAGGGGGCCACTGAAGCTTTCTTT | CSAGRQGATEAFF | TRBJ1-1 | many | TRBV20-1 | 13 | TRBD1
TGCGCCAGCAGCTTGGTGCGGCTGGAGGGCTACACCTTC | CASSLVRLEGYTF | TRBJ1-2 | - | TRBV5-1 | 13 | -
TGCGCCAGCAGCGTCAGGTTTTCAGAGACCCAGTACTTC | CASSVRFSETQYF | TRBJ2-5 | many | TRBV5-1 | 13 | -
TGTGCCAGCAGGGGAAGCGGGACCTACGAGCAGTACTTC | CASRGSGTYEQYF | TRBJ2-7 | many | TRBV6-2/TRBV6-3 | 13 | TRBD2
TGTGCCAGTAGTATCTCCGCGATATTCACAGATACGCAGTATTTT | CASSISAIFTDTQYF | TRBJ2-3 | - | TRBV19 | 15 | -
TGTGCCACCAGTGACAACAGGGGATATGGCTACACCTTC | CATSDNRGYGYTF | TRBJ1-2 | few | TRBV24-1 | 13 | TRBD1
TGTGCCAGCAGCCGCGGGCTCTACGAGCAGTACTTC | CASSRGLYEQYF | TRBJ2-7 | many | TRBV14 | 12 | -
TGTGCCAGCAGCTTAGTAGCGGGACGGGATGAGCAGTTCTTC | CASSLVAGRDEQFF | TRBJ2-1 | many | TRBV7-2 | 14 | TRBD2
TGTGCCAGCAGCTTAGCGGGGGACAGTACCCTCCACTTT | CASSLAGDSTLHF | TRBJ1-6 | - | TRBV7-9 | 13 | TRBD1
TGCAGTGCAGCCCCAGGGGGGACAGACTACGAGCAGTACTTC | CSAAPGGTDYEQYF | TRBJ2-7 | many | TRBV20-1 | 14 | -
TGTGCCAGCAGCCCCCCGCGGGGGCAGGGGTCCTACAATGAGCAGTTCTTC | CASSPPRGQGSYNEQFF | TRBJ2-1 | many | TRBV5-6 | 17 | -
TGCAGTGCCCGAGGACAGGGGGCGCCTAGCTACACCTTC | CSARGQGAPSYTF | TRBJ1-2 | - | TRBV20-1 | 13 | TRBD1
TGCAGTGCTACGGGGACAGACACAGATACGCAGTATTTT | CSATGTDTDTQYF | TRBJ2-3 | - | TRBV20-1 | 13 | TRBD1
TGTGCCAGCAGTTCCAGGGGTCCCACGGGAGAGACCCAGTACTTC | CASSSRGPTGETQYF | TRBJ2-5 | - | TRBV7-2 | 15 | -
TGTGCCAGCAGCCCCTACCCTGAAGCTTTCTTT | CASSPYPEAFF | TRBJ1-1 | few | TRBV7-2 | 11 | -
TGTGCCAGCAGCCAAGATGTGGGGCCGGGGCCCGGCAATGAGCAGTTCTTC | CASSQDVGPGPGNEQFF | TRBJ2-1 | - | TRBV3-1 | 17 | -
TGCGCCAGCAGCCAATCTCCGGACAGGGCGGAGACCCAGTACTTC | CASSQSPDRAETQYF | TRBJ2-5 | - | TRBV4-3 | 15 | TRBD1
TGTGCCAGCAGTGAAACGGGAGGGTCAGATACGCAGTATTTT | CASSETGGSDTQYF | TRBJ2-3 | few | TRBV6-4 | 14 | TRBD2
TGCACCCTTCTAGCGGACGCGAACACCGGGGAGCTGTTTTTT | CTLLADANTGELFF | TRBJ2-2 | few | TRBV20-1 | 14 | TRBD2
TGTGCCAGCAGCCAAGGGACAGGGGATTATAGCAATCAGCCCCAGCATTTT | CASSQGTGDYSNQPQHF | TRBJ1-5 | - | TRBV4-2 | 17 | TRBD1
TGCAGTGCTAGCGGGGCGGGAGTAGGTGCCTACAATGAGCAGTTCTTC | CSASGAGVGAYNEQFF | TRBJ2-1 | - | TRBV20-1 | 16 | TRBD2
TGTGCCAGCAGTTTCGAATACGGGCAAGAGACCCAGTACTTC | CASSFEYGQETQYF | TRBJ2-5 | few | TRBV28 | 14 | -
TGTGCCAGCAGCGTAGAACCCGGGAACACTGAAGCTTTCTTT | CASSVEPGNTEAFF | TRBJ1-1 | many | TRBV9 | 14 | -
TGTGCCAGCAGCCAAGCTACTAGCGGGATGATGGGCGAGCAGTACTTC | CASSQATSGMMGEQYF | TRBJ2-7 | many | TRBV3-1 | 16 | TRBD2
TGCAGTGCTCACCCGGCTGGCGGCCCCTACAATGAGCAGTTCTTC | CSAHPAGGPYNEQFF | TRBJ2-1 | few | TRBV20-1 | 15 | -
TGTGCCAGCAGCTTACCCGGGGGAACCCGCACAGATACGCAGTATTTT | CASSLPGGTRTDTQYF | TRBJ2-3 | - | TRBV7-6 | 16 | -
TGTGCCAGCAGTTTTGGTGGGACAGGCAGGCAGTACTTC | CASSFGGTGRQYF | TRBJ2-7 | few | TRBV28 | 13 | TRBD1
TGTGCCAGCAGCTTAGATCGGAACGGGGAGCTGTTTTTT | CASSLDRNGELFF | TRBJ2-2 | few | TRBV7-2 | 13 | -
TGTGCCAGCAGTTCGGGACTTACCACAGATACGCAGTATTTT | CASSSGLTTDTQYF | TRBJ2-3 | - | TRBV12-3/TRBV12-4 | 14 | -
TGCAGCGTACGGTCAGGGGGTTACGAGCAGTACTTC | CSVRSGGYEQYF | TRBJ2-7 | - | TRBV29-1 | 12 | TRBD1
TGTGCCAGCAGTTTCCCCAGCGGGTACAGGGATACGCAGTATTTT | CASSFPSGYRDTQYF | TRBJ2-3 | few | TRBV28 | 15 | -
TGTGCCAGCAGTTACTCCTACTACGATAGCGGGAGCCACGAGCAGTACTTC | CASSYSYYDSGSHEQYF | TRBJ2-7 | many | TRBV6-5 | 17 | TRBD2
TGTGCCAGCAGCTTTGGGAGGAGCAATCAGCCCCAGCATTTT | CASSFGRSNQPQHF | TRBJ1-5 | many | TRBV27 | 14 | -
TGCGCCAGCAGCAACACCGGGACAGCCGTCTTTGGGGCCAACGTCCTGACTTTC | CASSNTGTAVFGANVLTF | TRBJ2-6 | - | TRBV4-3 | 18 | TRBD1
TGTGCCAGCAGGTGGGATATGAACACTGAAGCTTTCTTT | CASRWDMNTEAFF | TRBJ1-1 | many | TRBV6-2/TRBV6-3 | 13 | -
TGTGCCAGCAGCGAGAACTTCTACACCGGGGAGCTGTTTTTT | CASSENFYTGELFF | TRBJ2-2 | many | TRBV9 | 14 | -
TGCAGTGCTAGAGCGACGGGACCGAACACCGGGGAGCTGTTTTTT | CSARATGPNTGELFF | TRBJ2-2 | many | TRBV20-1 | 15 | -
TGTGCCAGCAGCGATCTACGGACTCTGGGGCTTTACAATGAGCAGTTCTTC | CASSDLRTLGLYNEQFF | TRBJ2-1 | many | TRBV7-9 | 17 | -
TGCAGTGCTAAACGGACGAACCAAGAGACCCAGTACTTC | CSAKRTNQETQYF | TRBJ2-5 | few | TRBV20-1 | 13 | -